Below, 20 T cell receptor beta chains from the same sample are listed, as sequenced in a study of CD8 T cells in Susac syndrome. Reverse transcription of about 0.5 to 1 ug RNA used random hexamers. One entry per CDR3 protein, called by TCRdb with MiXCR from the immunoSEQ multiplex PCR reads. The data show about 100,000 distinct CDR3 sequences, about 95% seen once. Material for sequencing was CD8+ T cells from PBMCs. These receptors originate from a human donor with Susac syndrome.

The CDR3 loop is CASSFPRRADTQYF. The CDR3 coding sequence is TGTGCCAGCAGCTTCCCCCGGCGGGCAGATACGCAGTATTTT. The rearrangement links TRBV5-6 to TRBJ2-3, with TRBD2 as a possible D gene (5 bases). The V gene lost 2 bases and the J gene lost 4 bases, with 11 bases spanning the gap. Germline CDR1 and CDR2: SGHDT and YYEEEE. The CDR3 spans 14 residues. The full variable domain, with the rest looked up from reference TRBV5-6 and TRBJ2-3, is DAGVTQSPTHLIKTRGQQVTLRCSPKSGHDTVSWYQQALGQGPQFIFQYYEEEERQRGNFPDRFSGHQFPNYSSELNVNALLLGDSALYLCASSFPRRADTQYFGPGTRLTVL.

This clonotype was seen once. The chain joins TRBV3-1 to TRBJ1-5, with D perhaps TRBD1 (5 bases). Germline lookup yields CDR1 LGHDT and CDR2 YNNKEL (reference sequence). V dropped 1 base and J dropped 9 bases, with 19 bases sitting between them. The CDR3 sequence is 16 residues long. The CDR3 sequence is CASSQGGLGRVGPQHF. CDR3 sequence (DNA): TGTGCCAGCAGCCAAGGGGGCCTTGGGAGGGTTGGGCCCCAGCATTTT.

The chain recombines TRBV20-1 with TRBJ2-6, with TRBD2 matching over 8 bases. This CDR3 contains 17 residues. The V and J ends lost 5 bases and 0 bases, in that order; junction bases with no gene match: 9. Per germline, CDR1 DFQATT and CDR2 SNEGSKA (reference sequence). CDR3 residues: CSADSTSVPSGANVLTF. The CDR3 region has the DNA TGCAGTGCTGATTCGACTAGCGTCCCCTCTGGGGCCAACGTCCTGACTTTC.

V gene TRBV20-1 combines with J gene TRBJ1-2, with D possibly TRBD1 on 6 matching bases. Germline V gene sequence: CDR1 DFQATT, CDR2 SNEGSKA (reference sequence). V was shortened by 7 bases and J by 4 bases, with 10 bases between the two germline ends. CDR3 length: 11 amino acids. The CDR3 spells CSVPDSYGYTF. The CDR3 coding sequence is TGCAGTGTCCCGGACAGCTATGGCTACACCTTC.

This chain joins TRBV5-4 and TRBJ2-7; D remains ambiguous. Germline CDR1 SGHNT, CDR2 YYREEE (reference sequence). The V end was cut by 2 bases, the J end by 2 bases, with 8 bases between. The CDR3 runs to 13 residues. The CDR3 sequence is CASSFRDTYEQYF. DNA for the CDR3: TGTGCCAGCAGCTTTCGAGACACCTACGAGCAGTACTTC. The whole variable domain, filled in from reference TRBV5-4 and TRBJ2-7, reads ETGVTQSPTHLIKTRGQQVTLRCSSQSGHNTVSWYQQALGQGPQFIFQYYREEENGRGNFPPRFSGLQFPNYSSELNVNALELDDSALYLCASSFRDTYEQYFGPGTRLTVT.

The chain carries TRBV4-1 and TRBJ2-1, with TRBD1 identical over 9 bases. J lost 5 bases, V lost 2 bases, and 10 bases had no gene match. CDR1 is MGHRA and CDR2 is YSYEKL in the germline V gene. This CDR3 contains 17 residues. The CDR3 coding sequence is TGCGCCAGCAGCCAACTACCGGGACAGGGATGGAACAATGAGCAGTTCTTC. Residues: CASSQLPGQGWNNEQFF.

The chain combines TRBV12-3 or TRBV12-4 with TRBJ2-3; 10 bases agree with TRBD2. The CDR3 consists of 16 residues. J lost 3 bases, V lost 7 bases, and 10 bases had no gene match. Here the CDR3 reads CASTLLAGVGTDTQYF. CDR3 nucleotides: TGTGCCAGCACTCTCCTAGCGGGAGTTGGAACAGATACGCAGTATTTT.

The V call is TRBV5-1, the J call TRBJ2-5; no definite D call. Germline loops: CDR1 SGHRS, CDR2 YFSETQ. The CDR3 contains 17 residues. V was trimmed by 2 bases and J by 2 bases, leaving 19 bases between them. The CDR3 region is CASSFSAAQLVQETQYF. The DNA of the CDR3 is TGCGCCAGCAGCTTCTCCGCAGCACAGCTAGTTCAAGAGACCCAGTACTTC.

V gene TRBV24-1 combines with J gene TRBJ1-5; D not resolved. CDR1 and CDR2 (germline): KGHDR, SFDVKD. The CDR3 loop spans 15 amino acids. The V and J ends lost 4 bases and 5 bases respectively, with 14 bases between them. Here the CDR3 reads CATSDPQGGHQPQHF. CDR3 coding DNA: TGTGCCACCAGTGACCCCCAAGGTGGCCATCAGCCCCAGCATTTT.

This clonotype was detected once. The chain joins TRBV7-9 to TRBJ2-7, with D perhaps TRBD1 (6 bases). Deletions cut 7 bases from V and 3 bases from J, with 19 bases between. There are 15 residues in the CDR3. CDR1 is SEHNR, CDR2 FQNEAQ, per germline (reference sequence). Written as DNA, the CDR3 is TGTGCCAGCACCCAAGGGACACCGAGGGGCTACGAGCAGTACTTC. Encoded protein: CASTQGTPRGYEQYF.

The V and J genes are TRBV29-1 and TRBJ1-6; D is unresolved. Trimming pared 4 bases from V and 3 bases from J, leaving 7 bases between. CDR1 is SQVTM and CDR2 is ANQGSEA in the germline V gene. The length of the CDR3 is 13 residues. The CDR3 DNA is TGCAGCGTTGGGGAGGGCTATAATTCACCCCTCCACTTT. Translating it yields CSVGEGYNSPLHF.

The rearrangement links TRBV20-1 to TRBJ2-7, with 7 bases lining up with TRBD1. From germline, CDR1 is DFQATT and CDR2 SNEGSKA (reference sequence). V lost 0 bases, J lost 3 bases, and 11 bases stayed unmatched. This CDR3 is 16 amino acids long. The CDR3 sequence is CSARDHRTGTGYEQYF. CDR3 sequence (DNA): TGCAGTGCTAGAGATCATAGGACAGGTACGGGCTACGAGCAGTACTTC.

V and J are TRBV27 and TRBJ2-5; 7 nucleotides match TRBD2. Germline V gene sequence: CDR1 MNHEY, CDR2 SMNVEV (reference sequence). The CDR3 sequence is 14 residues long. Germline trimming cut 2 bases from V and 4 bases from J; bases unmatched to any gene: 4. DNA for the CDR3: TGTGCCAGCAGTTTACTGGGCGGGGGAGAGACCCAGTACTTC. It codes for CASSLLGGGETQYF.

The V and J genes are TRBV11-2 and TRBJ2-2; TRBD1 matches at 7 bases. The CDR3 is 15 amino acids. The V gene's germline CDR1 is SGHAT and CDR2 FQNNGV. The V and J ends lost 3 bases and 6 bases, in that order; junction bases with no gene match: 7. The CDR3 coding sequence is TGTGCCAGCAGCTTGACAGGGTCCGTGGCCGGGGAGCTGTTTTTT. Its translation is CASSLTGSVAGELFF.

This clonotype was seen only once. The chain joins TRBV27 to TRBJ1-2; TRBD1 is a possible D gene (5 bases). Trimming removed 8 bases from V and 5 bases from J, with 15 bases in between. Looked up from germline, CDR1 is MNHEY and CDR2 is SMNVEV (reference sequence). The CDR3 has 13 amino acids. The CDR3 bases are TGTGCCAGCTCTACGGGACCTAGTTATGGCTACACCTTC. Protein sequence: CASSTGPSYGYTF.

V is TRBV29-1 and J is TRBJ2-5; D tentatively reads TRBD1 or TRBD2 (5 bases each). Trimming stripped 6 bases from V and 4 bases from J, with 12 bases between. The CDR3 contains 12 residues. Germline loops: CDR1 SQVTM, CDR2 ANQGSEA. The CDR3 spells CSVHRGRETQYF. The DNA of the CDR3 is TGCAGCGTGCATCGGGGCAGAGAGACCCAGTACTTC.

This chain connects TRBV7-9 to TRBJ2-3, with 7 bases matching TRBD2. The CDR3 is 13 amino acids. Losses at the gene ends were 4 bases for V and 4 bases for J; bases not matched to a gene: 2. The V gene's germline CDR1 is SEHNR and CDR2 FQNEAQ (reference sequence). This CDR3 is CASSSTSSDTQYF. The CDR3 bases are TGTGCCAGCAGCTCGACTAGCTCAGATACGCAGTATTTT.

The chain uses TRBV11-2 and TRBJ2-1; D uncertain. V dropped 1 base and J dropped 8 bases, with 6 bases sitting between them. The germline V gene has CDR1 SGHAT and CDR2 FQNNGV. There are 12 residues in the CDR3. The CDR3 sequence is CASSLGTHEQFF. CDR3 bases: TGTGCCAGCAGCTTAGGAACCCATGAGCAGTTCTTC. Based on the CDR3 plus reference TRBV11-2 and TRBJ2-1, the full variable domain is EAGVAQSPRYKIIEKRQSVAFWCNPISGHATLYWYQQILGQGPKLLIQFQNNGVVDDSQLPKDRFSAERLKGVDSTLKIQPAKLEDSAVYLCASSLGTHEQFFGPGTRLTVL.

The count of this clonotype is one. The junction differs from germline at one of its ends, possibly a read error. The rearrangement uses TRBV13 and TRBJ2-3, with D perhaps TRBD2 (6 bases). CDR3 length: 16 amino acids. Germline V gene lookup returns CDR1 PRHDT and CDR2 FYEKMQ (reference sequence). CDR3 sequence: CASSLGRDSRFRPGHF. Here the CDR3 DNA reads TGTGCCAGCAGCTTAGGGCGGGACTCTCGTTTCCGACCGGGACATTTT.

The chain joins TRBV19 to TRBJ1-5; D not resolved. V lost 0 bases to trimming and J lost 9 bases, with 15 bases between them. The CDR3 runs to 15 residues. The germline CDR1 and CDR2 sequences are LNHDA and SQIVND (reference sequence). In DNA form, the CDR3 reads TGTGCCAGTAGTATAGAGGGCGGATTCAGCAGGCCCCAGCATTTT. Residues: CASSIEGGFSRPQHF.